A single sample gave rise to the 18 T cell receptor beta chains below, sequenced in a study of siplizumab effects on memory and regulatory T cells. The repertoire was sequenced with immunoSEQ multiplex PCR; TCRdb's copy has only in-frame clones and lacks some. The sample shows 85,000 to 95,000 clones, 94% of them seen only once. Specimen: non-Treg CD4+ T cells sorted from blood. Receptors originate from a human donor in good health.

Concerning this clone: This specimen includes other DNA sequences encoding the same CDR3. This chain connects TRBV5-4 to TRBJ1-2; D is perhaps TRBD1 (6 bases). Trimming pared 4 bases from V and 2 bases from J, leaving 9 bases between. The CDR3 extends over 13 amino acids. Per the germline V gene, CDR1 is SGHNT and CDR2 is YYREEE (reference sequence). The CDR3 region is CASSPDSNYGYTF. The CDR3, as DNA: TGTGCCAGCAGCCCGGACAGCAACTATGGCTACACCTTC.

The chain recombines TRBV30 with TRBJ2-7; D perhaps matches TRBD2 (5 bases). Trimming removed 8 bases from V and 4 bases from J, with 12 bases in between. This CDR3 is 11 amino acids long. Germline CDR1 and CDR2: GTSNPN and SVGIG (reference sequence). The CDR3 reads CAATRTYEQYF. The DNA for the CDR3 is TGTGCCGCTACTAGGACGTACGAGCAGTACTTC. Full variable domain (missing parts from reference TRBV30 and TRBJ2-7): SQTIHQWPATLVQPVGSPLSLECTVEGTSNPNLYWYRQAAGRGLQLLFYSVGIGQISSEVPQNLSASRPQDRQFILSSKKLLLSDSGFYLCAATRTYEQYFGPGTRLTVT.

This clone was counted a single time. The V and J genes are TRBV7-9 and TRBJ2-1, with a tentative D call TRBD2 (6 bases). Germline loops: CDR1 SEHNR, CDR2 FQNEAQ (reference sequence). This CDR3 has 16 amino acids. V lost 4 bases, J lost 7 bases, and 20 bases lay in between. The CDR3 reads CASSSRDLGQWNEQFF. The CDR3 bases are TGTGCCAGCAGCTCCAGGGACTTGGGCCAATGGAATGAGCAGTTCTTC.

The chain joins TRBV5-1 to TRBJ2-1, with D possibly being TRBD2 (6 bases). The CDR3 consists of 13 residues. V lost 7 bases to trimming and J lost 8 bases, with 16 bases between them. Per germline, CDR1 SGHRS and CDR2 YFSETQ. DNA for the CDR3: TGCGCCAGCCGATATCGGCCGGGAGATGAGCAGTTCTTC. Residues: CASRYRPGDEQFF. Together with reference TRBV5-1 and TRBJ2-1, the CDR3 gives the full variable domain: KAGVTQTPRYLIKTRGQQVTLSCSPISGHRSVSWYQQTPGQGLQFLFEYFSETQRNKGNFPGRFSGRQFSNSRSEMNVSTLELGDSALYLCASRYRPGDEQFFGPGTRLTVL.

The J gene is TRBJ2-2, the V gene TRBV5-4; TRBD2 is a possible D gene (6 bases). This CDR3 region has 15 residues. Germline loops: CDR1 SGHNT, CDR2 YYREEE (reference sequence). V lost 4 bases, J lost 1 base, and 11 bases lay in between. CDR3 protein: CASSRDSLNTGELFF. The CDR3 nucleotides read TGTGCCAGCAGCCGGGACTCCCTGAACACCGGGGAGCTGTTTTTT.

J is TRBJ1-2 and V is TRBV7-8; 7 nucleotides align to TRBD1. J lost 7 bases, V lost 1 base, and 6 bases had no gene match. The germline gives CDR1 SGHVS, CDR2 FQNEAQ. The CDR3 runs 14 residues. CDR3 in amino acids: CASSLVRQGGGYTF. CDR3 sequence (DNA): TGTGCCAGCAGCTTAGTACGACAGGGTGGTGGCTACACCTTC. Drawing the rest from reference TRBV7-8 and TRBJ1-2, the complete variable domain is GAGVSQSPRYKVAKRGQDVALRCDPISGHVSLFWYQQALGQGPEFLTYFQNEAQLDKSGLPSDRFFAERPEGSVSTLKIQRTQQEDSAVYLCASSLVRQGGGYTFGSGTRLTVV.

A single count supports this clone. This sequence joins TRBV7-9 and TRBJ1-4, with a tentative D call TRBD1 (5 bases). Germline CDR1 SEHNR, CDR2 FQNEAQ (reference sequence). There are 15 residues in the CDR3. Trimming shortened V by 2 bases and J by 0 bases, and 7 bases separated the two germline ends. The DNA of the CDR3 is TGTGCCAGCAGCTTATTACAGGCAACTAATGAAAAACTGTTTTTT. This sequence encodes CASSLLQATNEKLFF. The entire variable domain, with the rest obtained from reference TRBV7-9 and TRBJ1-4, is as follows: DTGVSQNPRHKITKRGQNVTFRCDPISEHNRLYWYRQTLGQGPEFLTYFQNEAQLEKSRLLSDRFSAERPKGSFSTLEIQRTEQGDSAMYLCASSLLQATNEKLFFGSGTQLSVL.

This chain uses TRBV5-1 with TRBJ2-2; a possible D gene is TRBD1 (7 bases). CDR1 and CDR2 (germline): SGHRS, YFSETQ. Between the trimmed V and J ends, which lost 2 bases and 7 bases, there was a span of 18 bases. There are 16 residues in the CDR3. The CDR3 sequence is CASSFIYDREDGELFF. CDR3 DNA sequence: TGCGCCAGCAGCTTTATCTATGACAGGGAGGACGGGGAGCTGTTTTTT.

This clone was observed a single time. V and J are TRBV5-4 and TRBJ2-3, with 8 bases identical to TRBD2. The J segment lost 4 bases and the V segment lost 5 bases, leaving 6 bases of the junction unmatched. The CDR3 is 14 residues long. Germline V lookup: CDR1 SGHNT, CDR2 YYREEE (reference sequence). CDR3 sequence: CASSPGLVSDTQYF. The CDR3 DNA follows: TGTGCCAGCAGTCCGGGACTAGTGTCAGATACGCAGTATTTT. The whole variable domain, filled in from reference TRBV5-4 and TRBJ2-3, reads ETGVTQSPTHLIKTRGQQVTLRCSSQSGHNTVSWYQQALGQGPQFIFQYYREEENGRGNFPPRFSGLQFPNYSSELNVNALELDDSALYLCASSPGLVSDTQYFGPGTRLTVL.

This clone has only one observation. The chain recombines TRBV11-1 with TRBJ1-3; D is uncertain. V was trimmed by 6 bases and J by 11 bases, leaving 5 bases between them. CDR3 length: 9 amino acids. The germline gives CDR1 SGHAT, CDR2 FQDESV (reference sequence). DNA of the CDR3: TGTGCCAGCAGTCCCCCCATATATTTT. Translation: CASSPPIYF.

The gene calls are TRBV29-1 and TRBJ2-1, with 11 bases matching TRBD2. CDR1 is SQVTM and CDR2 is ANQGSEA in the germline V gene. J gave up 4 bases and V 4 bases, and 3 bases lay outside the gene matches. This CDR3 comprises 14 residues. The CDR3 nucleotides read TGCAGCGTTGGGGGGACTAGCGGTTACAATGAGCAGTTCTTC. Its translation: CSVGGTSGYNEQFF.

This chain links TRBV7-3 with TRBJ2-5, with 7 bases matching TRBD2. V gave up 0 bases and J gave up 2 bases; unmatched junction bases: 3. CDR1 is SGHTA and CDR2 is FQGTGA in the germline V gene. This CDR3 has 15 amino acids. The CDR3 nucleotides are TGTGCCAGCAGCTTAACGGGGGGGTTGCAAGAGACCCAGTACTTC. It is translated as CASSLTGGLQETQYF.

The chain carries TRBV6-1 and TRBJ1-1; D possibly corresponds to TRBD1 (6 bases). CDR3 length equals 14 residues. V was shortened by 5 bases and J by 3 bases, with 13 bases between the two germline ends. Looked up from germline, CDR1 is MNHNS and CDR2 is SASEGT. Here the CDR3 reads CASSQRGGDTEAFF. The CDR3 coding sequence is TGTGCCAGCAGTCAGAGGGGGGGCGACACTGAAGCTTTCTTT.

The V gene is TRBV29-1, the J gene TRBJ2-2; the D gene could be TRBD1 or TRBD2 (7 bases each). Germline CDR1 reads SQVTM; CDR2 reads ANQGSEA. The CDR3 has 14 residues. V lost 6 bases and J 7 bases, leaving 18 bases between the germline ends. The CDR3 sequence is CSVPGRGRVGELFF. The CDR3 DNA follows: TGCAGCGTCCCTGGGAGGGGGCGAGTCGGGGAGCTGTTTTTT.

V usage is TRBV6-6 and J usage is TRBJ2-7; TRBD2 aligns across 9 bases. The junction had 7 bases not matched to a gene; V was cut back by 4 bases and J by 6 bases. Germline loops: CDR1 MNHNY, CDR2 SVGAGI (reference sequence). This CDR3 region has 14 residues. CDR3 nucleotide sequence: TGTGCCAGCAGTTTTAGCGGGAGAGGGTCCGAGCAGTACTTC. It specifies CASSFSGRGSEQYF.

The V gene is TRBV5-1, the J gene TRBJ1-1, with no clear D. Germline CDR1 and CDR2: SGHRS and YFSETQ. The CDR3 runs 14 residues. The V gene lost 5 bases and the J gene lost 4 bases, with 15 bases spanning the gap. CDR3 protein: CASRPMEGSTEAFF. DNA for the CDR3: TGCGCCAGCAGGCCCATGGAAGGGAGCACTGAAGCTTTCTTT.

The gene calls are TRBV5-4 and TRBJ2-5, with a weak D call TRBD2 (5 bases). Trimming took 1 base from V and 5 from J, leaving 18 bases between them. CDR1 and CDR2 from the germline V gene are SGHNT and YYREEE (reference sequence). This CDR3 comprises 16 residues. The CDR3 DNA sequence: TGTGCCAGCAGCTTGTCTGGAATTCGGGGTGGGGAGACCCAGTACTTC. It encodes CASSLSGIRGGETQYF.

The gene calls are TRBV2 and TRBJ1-4; D is unclear. With 6 bases removed from V and 7 bases from J, the gap between germline ends came to 9 bases. The germline V gene encodes CDR1 SNHLY and CDR2 FYNNEI. The length of the CDR3 is 12 residues. This CDR3 is CASRPEIEKLFF. CDR3 DNA sequence: TGTGCCAGCAGGCCCGAGATTGAAAAACTGTTTTTT.